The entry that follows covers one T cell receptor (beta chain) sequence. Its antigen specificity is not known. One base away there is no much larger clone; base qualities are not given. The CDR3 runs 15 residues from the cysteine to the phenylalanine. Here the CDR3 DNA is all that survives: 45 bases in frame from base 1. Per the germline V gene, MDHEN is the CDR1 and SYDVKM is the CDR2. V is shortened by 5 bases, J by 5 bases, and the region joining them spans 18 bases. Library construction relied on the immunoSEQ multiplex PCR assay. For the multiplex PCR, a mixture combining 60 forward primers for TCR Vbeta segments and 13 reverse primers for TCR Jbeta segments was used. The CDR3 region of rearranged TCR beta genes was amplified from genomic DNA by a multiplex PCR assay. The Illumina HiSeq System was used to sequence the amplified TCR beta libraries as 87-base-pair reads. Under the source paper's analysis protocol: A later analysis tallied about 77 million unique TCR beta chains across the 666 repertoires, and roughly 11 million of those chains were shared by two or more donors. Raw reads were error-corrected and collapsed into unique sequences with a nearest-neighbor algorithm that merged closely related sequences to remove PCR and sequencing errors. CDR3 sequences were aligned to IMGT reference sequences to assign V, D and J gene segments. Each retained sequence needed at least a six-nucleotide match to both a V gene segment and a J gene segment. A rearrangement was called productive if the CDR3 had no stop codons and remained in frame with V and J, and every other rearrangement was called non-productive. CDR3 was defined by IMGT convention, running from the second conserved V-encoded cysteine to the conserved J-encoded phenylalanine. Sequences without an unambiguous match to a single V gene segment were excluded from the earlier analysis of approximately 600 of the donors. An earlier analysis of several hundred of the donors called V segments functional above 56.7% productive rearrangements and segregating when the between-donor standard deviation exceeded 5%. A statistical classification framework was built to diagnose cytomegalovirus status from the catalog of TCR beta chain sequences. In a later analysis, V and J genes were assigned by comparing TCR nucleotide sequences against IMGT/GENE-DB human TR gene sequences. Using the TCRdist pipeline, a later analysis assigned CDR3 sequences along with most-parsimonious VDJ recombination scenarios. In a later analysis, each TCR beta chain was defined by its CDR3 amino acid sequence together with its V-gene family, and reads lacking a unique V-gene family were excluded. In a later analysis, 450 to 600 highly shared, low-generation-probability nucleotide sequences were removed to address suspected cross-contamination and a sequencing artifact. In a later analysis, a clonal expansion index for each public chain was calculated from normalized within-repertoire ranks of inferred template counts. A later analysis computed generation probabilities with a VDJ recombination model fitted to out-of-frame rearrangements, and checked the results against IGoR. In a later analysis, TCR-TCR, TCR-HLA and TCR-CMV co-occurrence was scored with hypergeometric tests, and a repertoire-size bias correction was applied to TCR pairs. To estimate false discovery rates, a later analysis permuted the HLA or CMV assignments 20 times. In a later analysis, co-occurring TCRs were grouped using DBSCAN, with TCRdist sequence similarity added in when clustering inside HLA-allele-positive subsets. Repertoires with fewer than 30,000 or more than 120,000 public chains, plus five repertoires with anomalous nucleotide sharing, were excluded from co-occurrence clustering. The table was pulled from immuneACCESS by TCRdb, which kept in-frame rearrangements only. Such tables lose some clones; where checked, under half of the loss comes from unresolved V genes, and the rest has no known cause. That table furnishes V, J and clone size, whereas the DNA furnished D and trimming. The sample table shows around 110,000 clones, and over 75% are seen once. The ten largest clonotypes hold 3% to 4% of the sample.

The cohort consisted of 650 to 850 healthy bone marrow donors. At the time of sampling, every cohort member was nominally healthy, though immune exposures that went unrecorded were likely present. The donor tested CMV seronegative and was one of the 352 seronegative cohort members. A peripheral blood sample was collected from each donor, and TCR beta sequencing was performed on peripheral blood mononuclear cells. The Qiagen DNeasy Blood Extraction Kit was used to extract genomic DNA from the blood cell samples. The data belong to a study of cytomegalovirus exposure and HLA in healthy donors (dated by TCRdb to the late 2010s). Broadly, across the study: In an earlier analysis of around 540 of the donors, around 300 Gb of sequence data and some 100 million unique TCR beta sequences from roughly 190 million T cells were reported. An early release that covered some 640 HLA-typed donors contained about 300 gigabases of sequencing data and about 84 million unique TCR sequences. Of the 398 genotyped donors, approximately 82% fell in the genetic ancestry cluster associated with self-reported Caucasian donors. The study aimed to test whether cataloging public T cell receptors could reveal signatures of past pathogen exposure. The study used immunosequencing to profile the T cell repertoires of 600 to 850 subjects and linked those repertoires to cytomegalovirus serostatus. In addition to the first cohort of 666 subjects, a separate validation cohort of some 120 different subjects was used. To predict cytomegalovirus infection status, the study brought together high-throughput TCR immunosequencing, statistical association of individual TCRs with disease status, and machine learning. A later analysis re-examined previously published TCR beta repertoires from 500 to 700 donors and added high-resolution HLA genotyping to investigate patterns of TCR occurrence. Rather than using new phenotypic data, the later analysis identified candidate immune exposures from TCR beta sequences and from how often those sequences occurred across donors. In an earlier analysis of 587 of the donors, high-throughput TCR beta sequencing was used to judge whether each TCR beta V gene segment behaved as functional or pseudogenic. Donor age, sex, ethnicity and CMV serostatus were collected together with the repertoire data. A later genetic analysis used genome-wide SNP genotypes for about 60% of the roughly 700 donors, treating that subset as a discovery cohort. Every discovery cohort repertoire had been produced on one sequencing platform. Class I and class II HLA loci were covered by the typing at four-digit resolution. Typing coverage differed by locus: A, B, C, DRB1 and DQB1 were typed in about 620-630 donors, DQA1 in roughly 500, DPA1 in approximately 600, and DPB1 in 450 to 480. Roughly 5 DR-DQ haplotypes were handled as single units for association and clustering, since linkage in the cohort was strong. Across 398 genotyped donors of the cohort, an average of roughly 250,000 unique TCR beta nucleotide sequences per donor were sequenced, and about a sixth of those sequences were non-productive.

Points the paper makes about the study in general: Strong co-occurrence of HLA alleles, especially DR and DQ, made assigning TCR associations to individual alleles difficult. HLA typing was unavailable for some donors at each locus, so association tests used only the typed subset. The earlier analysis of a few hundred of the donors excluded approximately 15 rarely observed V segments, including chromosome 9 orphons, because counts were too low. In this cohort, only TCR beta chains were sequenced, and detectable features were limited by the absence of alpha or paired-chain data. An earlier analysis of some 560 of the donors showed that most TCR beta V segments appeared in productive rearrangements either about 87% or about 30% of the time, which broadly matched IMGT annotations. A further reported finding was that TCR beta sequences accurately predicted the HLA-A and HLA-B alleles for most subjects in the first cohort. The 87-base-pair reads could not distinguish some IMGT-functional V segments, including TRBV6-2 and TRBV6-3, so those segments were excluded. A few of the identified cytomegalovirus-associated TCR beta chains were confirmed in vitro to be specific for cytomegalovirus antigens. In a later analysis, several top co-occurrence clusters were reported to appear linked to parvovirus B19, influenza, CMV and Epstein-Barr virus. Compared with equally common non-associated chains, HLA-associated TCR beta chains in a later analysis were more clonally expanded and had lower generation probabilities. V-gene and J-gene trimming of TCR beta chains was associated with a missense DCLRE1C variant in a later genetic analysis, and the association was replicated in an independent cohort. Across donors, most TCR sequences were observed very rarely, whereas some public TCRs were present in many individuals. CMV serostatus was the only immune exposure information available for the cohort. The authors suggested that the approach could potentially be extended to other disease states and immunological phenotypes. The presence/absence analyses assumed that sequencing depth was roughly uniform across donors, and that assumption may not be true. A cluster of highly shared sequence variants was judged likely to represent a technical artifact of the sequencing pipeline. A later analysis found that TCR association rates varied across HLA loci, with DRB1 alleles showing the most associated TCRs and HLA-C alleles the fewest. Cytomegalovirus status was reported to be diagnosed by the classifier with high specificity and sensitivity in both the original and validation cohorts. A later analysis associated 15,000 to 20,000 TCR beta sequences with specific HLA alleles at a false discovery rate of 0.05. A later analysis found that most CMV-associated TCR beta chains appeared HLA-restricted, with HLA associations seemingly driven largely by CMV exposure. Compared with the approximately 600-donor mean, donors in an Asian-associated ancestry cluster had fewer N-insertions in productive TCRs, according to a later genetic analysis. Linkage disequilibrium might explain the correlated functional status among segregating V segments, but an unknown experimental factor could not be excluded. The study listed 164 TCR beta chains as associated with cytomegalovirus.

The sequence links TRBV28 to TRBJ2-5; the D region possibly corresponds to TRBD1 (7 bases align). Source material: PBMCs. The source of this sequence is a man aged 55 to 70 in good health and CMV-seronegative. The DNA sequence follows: TGTGCCAGCAGTCCCCGGAACAGGGGAGGCGAGACCCAGTACTTC. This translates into CASSPRNRGGETQYF.